A selection of T cell receptor beta chains follows, all from one sample in a study of blood T cell repertoires in COVID-19. This table comes from immunoSEQ multiplex PCR, and its TCRdb copy is limited to in-frame clones, with some not included. The sample lists about 6,600 clones, nearly 90% occurring once. Specimen: peripheral blood. The source of these receptors is a human donor in a cohort sampled during active COVID-19. The donor label of this sample is uncertain. CDR3s include the opening cysteine and the closing phenylalanine or tryptophan. Each record gives: clone size, J gene, D gene, V gene, CDR3 length, CDR3 protein, CDR3 DNA. The D gene is left open where the match is weak. Not all rows give a size; the values are once, few, many and, for expanded clones, a class.

NA,TRBJ1-1,NA,TRBV19,15,CASSTPWGGGTEAFF,TGTGCCAGTAGTACCCCTTGGGGGGGAGGGACTGAAGCTTTCTTT
NA,TRBJ2-7,TRBD2,TRBV12-5,17,CASGLVRPAGASYEQYF,TGTGCTAGTGGTTTGGTAAGGCCAGCGGGAGCCTCCTACGAGCAGTACTTC
NA,TRBJ2-7,TRBD2,TRBV9,15,CASSAETSGIHEQYF,TGTGCCAGCAGCGCTGAGACTAGCGGGATCCACGAGCAGTACTTC
NA,TRBJ2-3,TRBD2,TRBV29-1,15,CSVATSGGHTDTQYF,TGCAGCGTTGCTACTAGCGGGGGGCACACAGATACGCAGTATTTT
NA,TRBJ2-7,TRBD1,TRBV18,15,CASSLGQGGWFEQYF,TGTGCCAGCTCACTTGGACAGGGAGGCTGGTTCGAGCAGTACTTC
NA,TRBJ1-2,NA,TRBV6-5,14,CASSYSTGPGGYTF,TGTGCCAGCAGTTACTCCACAGGGCCTGGGGGCTACACCTTC
NA,TRBJ2-7,NA,TRBV7-8,14,CASSPEPGNTEQYF,TGTGCCAGCAGCCCAGAACCGGGAAACACCGAGCAGTACTTC
NA,TRBJ2-7,TRBD1,TRBV6-5,15,CASTQRWDRANEQYF,TGTGCCAGCACTCAAAGGTGGGACAGGGCCAACGAGCAGTACTTC
NA,TRBJ2-7,TRBD2,TRBV20-1,14,CSASNRLADLEQYF,TGCAGTGCTAGTAATCGACTAGCGGACTTGGAGCAGTACTTC
NA,TRBJ2-2,NA,TRBV5-1,15,CASCPGQYNTGELFF,TGCGCCAGCTGCCCAGGACAGTATAACACCGGGGAGCTGTTTTTT
NA,TRBJ2-3,TRBD1,TRBV7-3,15,CASSERQGATDTQYF,TGTGCCAGCAGCGAACGACAGGGGGCCACAGATACGCAGTATTTT
NA,TRBJ1-1,NA,TRBV29-1,13,CSVGGVTLTEAFF,TGCAGCGTGGGGGGGGTAACCCTCACTGAAGCTTTCTTT
NA,TRBJ1-2,NA,TRBV11-2,13,CASSLDPQAPSTF,TGTGCCAGCAGCTTAGATCCCCAGGCCCCCTCCACCTTC
NA,TRBJ2-1,NA,TRBV20-1,12,CSASFGRQEQFF,TGCAGTGCTAGTTTTGGCCGTCAAGAGCAGTTCTTC
NA,TRBJ2-5,TRBD1,TRBV10-1,16,CASSVSVGQGQETQYF,TGCGCCAGCAGTGTATCGGTCGGACAGGGCCAAGAGACCCAGTACTTC
NA,TRBJ2-1,NA,TRBV15,15,CATSLRHGSVSEQFF,TGTGCCACCAGCCTCCGGCACGGGTCCGTCAGTGAGCAGTTCTTC
NA,TRBJ1-2,NA,TRBV18,17,CASSPGITGALGYGYTF,TGTGCCAGCTCACCTGGAATTACAGGAGCTCTTGGCTATGGCTACACCTTC
NA,TRBJ2-7,TRBD2,TRBV5-1,15,CASSFIGEGRYEQYF,TGCGCCAGCAGCTTTATCGGGGAGGGTCGCTACGAGCAGTACTTC
NA,TRBJ1-1,TRBD1,TRBV7-9,14,CASSLGQGNTEAFF,TGTGCCAGCAGCTTAGGACAGGGGAACACTGAAGCTTTCTTT
once,TRBJ1-1,TRBD1,TRBV5-1,15,CASSPRDRADTEAFF,TGCGCCAGCAGCCCCCGGGACAGGGCTGACACTGAAGCTTTCTTT
NA,TRBJ1-4,TRBD1,TRBV5-4,14,CASSRQGTSEKLFF,TGTGCCAGCAGCAGACAGGGAACCAGTGAAAAACTGTTTTTT
NA,TRBJ1-6,NA,TRBV5-5,16,CASSLTEGAYNSPLHF,TGTGCCAGCAGCTTGACGGAGGGCGCCTATAATTCACCCCTCCACTTT
NA,TRBJ1-3,NA,TRBV5-1,15,CASSSTWTAGNTIYF,TGCGCCAGCAGCTCCACTTGGACAGCCGGAAACACCATATATTTT
NA,TRBJ2-4,TRBD2,TRBV5-1,15,CASSLVAGTKNIQYF,TGCGCCAGCAGCTTGGTAGCGGGTACCAAAAACATTCAGTACTTC
NA,TRBJ1-5,NA,TRBV18,17,CASSQLQGSGSNQPQHF,TGTGCCAGCTCACAGCTTCAGGGGTCGGGCAGCAATCAGCCCCAGCATTTT
NA,TRBJ2-3,TRBD2,TRBV4-1,19,CASSPPGAGGYTSTDTQYF,TGCGCCAGCAGCCCCCCGGGGGCGGGAGGTTACACTAGCACAGATACGCAGTATTTT
NA,TRBJ1-1,TRBD1,TRBV5-6,15,CASSFWDRKNTEAFF,TGTGCCAGCAGCTTCTGGGACAGGAAGAACACTGAAGCTTTCTTT
NA,TRBJ2-7,TRBD1,TRBV19,14,CASSVTGGYYEQYF,TGTGCCAGTAGTGTCACAGGGGGTTACTACGAGCAGTACTTC
NA,TRBJ1-3,NA,TRBV12-5,16,CASGLGTRFSGNTIYF,TGTGCTAGTGGACTGGGCACACGCTTCTCTGGAAACACCATATATTTT
NA,TRBJ2-1,NA,TRBV7-2,14,CASSLGERYNEQFF,TGTGCCAGCAGCTTAGGGGAGAGATACAATGAGCAGTTCTTC
NA,TRBJ1-5,NA,TRBV9,15,CASSRGPGREQPQHF,TGTGCCAGCAGCCGAGGTCCCGGGAGGGAGCAGCCCCAGCATTTT
NA,TRBJ2-1,TRBD2,TRBV6-6,15,CASTKEGLAYNEQFF,TGTGCCAGCACTAAAGAGGGACTAGCCTACAATGAGCAGTTCTTC
NA,TRBJ1-6,TRBD1,TRBV19,17,CASSAKQQGAENSPLHF,TGTGCCAGTAGTGCGAAACAACAGGGGGCTGAAAATTCACCCCTCCACTTT
NA,TRBJ2-1,TRBD2,TRBV2,15,CASSRLAGPYNEQFF,TGTGCCAGCAGTCGGTTAGCGGGTCCCTACAATGAGCAGTTCTTC
once,TRBJ1-2,TRBD1,TRBV5-1,13,CASSVGGQGGYTF,TGCGCCAGCAGCGTGGGGGGACAGGGTGGCTACACCTTC
NA,TRBJ1-2,TRBD1,TRBV27,18,CASSLFPGTGDHRYGYTF,TGTGCCAGCAGTTTATTCCCCGGGACAGGAGATCATCGGTATGGCTACACCTTC
NA,TRBJ1-2,TRBD1,TRBV7-2,16,CASSSGQGQWDYGYTF,TGTGCCAGCAGCTCCGGACAGGGTCAGTGGGACTATGGCTACACCTTC
NA,TRBJ1-2,TRBD1,TRBV10-3,14,CAIRNSTGVGGYTF,TGTGCCATCAGGAACTCGACAGGGGTAGGTGGCTACACCTTC
NA,TRBJ2-7,NA,TRBV5-1,15,CASSLAQGDTYEQYF,TGCGCCAGCAGCTTAGCTCAAGGGGACACCTACGAGCAGTACTTC
NA,TRBJ2-1,TRBD2,TRBV9,15,CASSAGTSGRNEQFF,TGTGCCAGCAGCGCAGGGACTAGCGGGAGAAATGAGCAGTTCTTC
NA,TRBJ2-2,TRBD2,TRBV29-1,17,CSVAGTSGPSNTGELFF,TGCAGCGTTGCGGGGACTAGCGGACCCTCGAACACCGGGGAGCTGTTTTTT
NA,TRBJ2-5,TRBD2,TRBV30,15,CAWSLRGSGGETQYF,TGTGCCTGGAGTCTGAGGGGTAGCGGGGGAGAGACCCAGTACTTC
NA,TRBJ1-5,TRBD1,TRBV19,15,CASSMGGTGVQPQHF,TGTGCCAGTAGTATGGGGGGGACAGGGGTTCAGCCCCAGCATTTT
NA,TRBJ1-1,NA,TRBV18,17,CASSPRITGGRDTEAFF,TGTGCCAGCTCACCACGAATAACCGGCGGGCGGGACACTGAAGCTTTCTTT
NA,TRBJ2-3,TRBD2,TRBV7-2,15,CASRPGLAGADTQYF,TGTGCCAGCAGACCGGGACTAGCGGGGGCAGATACGCAGTATTTT
NA,TRBJ1-6,TRBD1,TRBV28,19,CASSFRQGGGSSYNSPLHF,TGTGCCAGCAGTTTCCGACAGGGGGGGGGTAGTTCCTATAATTCACCCCTCCACTTT
NA,TRBJ2-1,TRBD2,TRBV12-5,14,CASGLTSGHNEQFF,TGTGCTAGTGGTTTGACTAGCGGGCACAATGAGCAGTTCTTC
NA,TRBJ2-7,TRBD1,TRBV12-3/TRBV12-4,13,CASSYRGLYEQYF,TGTGCCAGCAGCTACAGGGGCCTGTACGAGCAGTACTTC
NA,TRBJ1-4,NA,TRBV28,16,CASSPLQGTTNEKLFF,TGTGCCAGCAGTCCTTTACAGGGAACAACTAATGAAAAACTGTTTTTT
NA,TRBJ1-1,NA,TRBV18,13,CASSPIPDTEAFF,TGTGCCAGCTCACCAATCCCGGACACTGAAGCTTTCTTT
NA,TRBJ1-1,NA,TRBV6-1,11,CASSEVGRAFF,TGTGCCAGCAGTGAAGTAGGGAGGGCTTTCTTT
NA,TRBJ2-3,TRBD2,TRBV12-5,15,CASGPRTSGADTQYF,TGTGCTAGTGGTCCCCGGACTAGCGGGGCAGATACGCAGTATTTT
NA,TRBJ1-2,NA,TRBV6-6,14,CASSYSPGIDGYTF,TGTGCCAGCAGTTACTCGCCAGGGATTGATGGCTACACCTTC
once,TRBJ1-3,NA,TRBV6-2/TRBV6-3,14,CASSTGFGRNTIYF,TGTGCCAGCAGTACAGGGTTTGGCAGAAACACCATATATTTT
once,TRBJ2-7,TRBD2,TRBV5-6,15,CASRLGLAGAYEQYF,TGTGCCAGCAGGCTAGGACTAGCGGGAGCCTACGAGCAGTACTTC
NA,TRBJ1-2,NA,TRBV11-2,15,CASSLDPQANYGYTF,TGTGCCAGCAGCTTAGATCCCCAGGCTAACTATGGCTACACCTTC
NA,TRBJ2-6,TRBD2,TRBV7-9,17,CASSLRAGTSGASSVTF,TGTGCCAGCAGCTTAAGAGCAGGGACTAGCGGGGCTAGCAGCGTGACTTTC
once,TRBJ2-3,TRBD2,TRBV15,16,CATSRELAGVVDTQYF,TGTGCCACCAGCAGAGAACTAGCGGGAGTGGTAGATACGCAGTATTTT
NA,TRBJ2-7,TRBD1,TRBV29-1,13,CSVVSGQGYEQYF,TGCAGCGTTGTGTCGGGACAGGGTTACGAGCAGTACTTC